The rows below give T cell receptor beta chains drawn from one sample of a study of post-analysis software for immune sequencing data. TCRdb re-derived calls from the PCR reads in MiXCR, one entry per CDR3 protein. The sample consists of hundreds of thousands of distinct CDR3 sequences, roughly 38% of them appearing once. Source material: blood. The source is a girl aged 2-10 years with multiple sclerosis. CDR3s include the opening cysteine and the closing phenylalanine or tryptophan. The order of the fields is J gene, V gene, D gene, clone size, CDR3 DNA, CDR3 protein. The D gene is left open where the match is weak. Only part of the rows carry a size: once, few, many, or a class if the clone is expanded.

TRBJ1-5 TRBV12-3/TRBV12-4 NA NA TGTGCCAGCAGTCCAGACCCACGGGGGTATAGCAATCAGCCCCAGCATTTT CASSPDPRGYSNQPQHF
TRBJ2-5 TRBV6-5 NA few TGTGCCACCAGTGGGGATCGGCACGCGCAAGAGACCCAGTACTTC CATSGDRHAQETQYF
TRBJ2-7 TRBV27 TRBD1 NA TGTGCCAGCACCTCCCGGGGACAGCTGTACGAGCAGTACTTC CASTSRGQLYEQYF
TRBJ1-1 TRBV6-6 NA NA TGTGCCAGCAGTTTGGGACGGATAACGAACACTGAAGCTTTCTTT CASSLGRITNTEAFF
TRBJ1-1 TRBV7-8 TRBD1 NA TGTGCCAGCAGCAAACGACAGGGGCCCAATCCCACTGAAGCTTTCTTT CASSKRQGPNPTEAFF
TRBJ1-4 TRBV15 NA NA TGTGCCACCAGCCCACAGGGTATGAGTGAAAAACTGTTTTTT CATSPQGMSEKLFF
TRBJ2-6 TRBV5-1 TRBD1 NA TGCGCCAGCAGCACAGGGGGATCTGGGGCCAACGTCCTGACTTTC CASSTGGSGANVLTF
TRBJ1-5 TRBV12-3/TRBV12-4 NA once TGTGCCAGCAGATCTACAAGAGGGAATCAGCCCCAGCATTTT CASRSTRGNQPQHF
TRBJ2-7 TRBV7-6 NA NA TGTGCCAGCAGCCCTATCGGGATCTCCTACGAGCAGTACTTC CASSPIGISYEQYF
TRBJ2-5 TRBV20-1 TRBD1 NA TGCAGTGCTAGAGACCTGGACAGGGGAGATGGGGAGACCCAGTACTTC CSARDLDRGDGETQYF
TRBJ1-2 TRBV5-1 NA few TGCGCCAGCAGCCGGAGGACAGATAACTATGGCTACACCTTC CASSRRTDNYGYTF
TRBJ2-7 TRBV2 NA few TGTGCCACGCCGGTCCTTGAGTTCCACGAGCAGTACTTC CATPVLEFHEQYF
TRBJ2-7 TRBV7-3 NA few TGTGCCAGCAGCTCCCTCGGGTCGCTTTCTGCGAGCTCCTACGAGCAGTACTTC CASSSLGSLSASSYEQYF
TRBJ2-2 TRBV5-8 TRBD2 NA TGTGCCAGCAGCTCCGGGACTAGCGGCCCCCCGAACACCGGGGAGCTGTTTTTT CASSSGTSGPPNTGELFF
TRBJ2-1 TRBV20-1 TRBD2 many TGCAGTGCTAGCCCCAGGACTAGCGTCCTTTACAATGAGCAGTTCTTC CSASPRTSVLYNEQFF
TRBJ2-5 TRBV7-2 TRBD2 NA TGTGCCAGCAGCTTAGTCTTTAGCGGGGAAGAGACCCAGTACTTC CASSLVFSGEETQYF
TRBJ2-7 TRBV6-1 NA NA TGTGCCAGCAAAGGGACCGCCTACGAGCAGTACTTC CASKGTAYEQYF
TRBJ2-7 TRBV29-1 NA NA TGCAGCGTTTTGAAAGGGCTCGGCTCCTACGAGCAGTACTTC CSVLKGLGSYEQYF
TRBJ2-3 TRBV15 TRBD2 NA TGTGCCACCAGCAGACGGGGGGGAAGCACAGATACGCAGTATTTT CATSRRGGSTDTQYF
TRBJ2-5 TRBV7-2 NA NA TGTGCCAGCAGCTTAGCGCGTACTCAGGGTGAGACCCAGTACTTC CASSLARTQGETQYF
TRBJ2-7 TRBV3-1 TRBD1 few TGTGCCAGCAGCCCGTTCATTGGACAGGGATTCTACGAGCAGTACTTC CASSPFIGQGFYEQYF
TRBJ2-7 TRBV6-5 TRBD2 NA TGTGCCAGCAGCCTTGGAGCGGGGGAGGCGTCCTACGAGCAGTACTTC CASSLGAGEASYEQYF
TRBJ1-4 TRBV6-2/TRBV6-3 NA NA TGTGCCACTGGGGGGTACGGTGAAAAACTGTTTTTT CATGGYGEKLFF
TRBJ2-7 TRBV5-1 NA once TGCGCCAGCAGCTTGGTAGAGCTTCCCTACGAGCAGTACTTC CASSLVELPYEQYF
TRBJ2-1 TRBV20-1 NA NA TGCAGTGCCATTACCCTCCAGGCTGAGCAGTTCTTC CSAITLQAEQFF
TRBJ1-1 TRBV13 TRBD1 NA TGTGCCAGCAGCTTAGGGGACAGGGGGCGGACTGAAGCTTTCTTT CASSLGDRGRTEAFF
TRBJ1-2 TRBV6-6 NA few TGTGCCAGCAGTTCGGGGGCGCTTGGCTACACCTTC CASSSGALGYTF
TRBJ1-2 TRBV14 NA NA TGTGCCAGCAGTCGGGACTTCAACTATGGCTACACCTTC CASSRDFNYGYTF
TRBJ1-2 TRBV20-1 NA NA TGCAGTGCTACCGCCGGGGAAAACTATGGCTACACCTTC CSATAGENYGYTF
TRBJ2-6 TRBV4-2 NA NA TGTGCCAGCAGCCAAGGAATTTTCGAGGCCCCGATTGGGGCCAACGTCCTGACTTTC CASSQGIFEAPIGANVLTF
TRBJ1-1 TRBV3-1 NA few TGTGCCAGCAGCCAAGATGCCGGGTTCAACACTGAAGCTTTCTTT CASSQDAGFNTEAFF
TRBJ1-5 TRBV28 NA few TGTGCCAGCAGTTTAGCAACCGGGTATCAGCCCCAGCATTTT CASSLATGYQPQHF
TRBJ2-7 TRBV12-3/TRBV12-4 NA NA TGTGCCAGCAGTTTAAGGGACACCTACGAGCAGTACTTC CASSLRDTYEQYF
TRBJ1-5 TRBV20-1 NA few TGCAGTGCTAGGGGGGCAGATCAGCCCCAGCATTTT CSARGADQPQHF
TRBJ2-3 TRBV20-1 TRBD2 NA TGCAGTGCTACACGAATAGCGGGGGTATCCACAGATACGCAGTATTTT CSATRIAGVSTDTQYF
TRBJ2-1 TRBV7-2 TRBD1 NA TGTGCCAGCGGGAACGGCCTTGGGACAGGGCCCACCCGCTACAATGAGCAGTTCTTC CASGNGLGTGPTRYNEQFF
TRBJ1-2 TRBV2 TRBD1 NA TGTGCCTCGATGCCCCGCGACAGGGGGCTCGGCTACACCTTC CASMPRDRGLGYTF